The 21 T cell receptor beta chains below all came from one sample that was sequenced in a study of blood T cell repertoires in COVID-19. Profiling relied on immunoSEQ multiplex PCR, and the TCRdb table lists in-frame clones only, not all of them. The sample shows some 180,000 clones, about three quarters of them seen only once. The sample consisted of peripheral blood. The receptors derive from a woman in her fifties or sixties with active or convalescent COVID-19.

The V gene is TRBV4-2, the J gene TRBJ2-2; 8 bases are shared with TRBD2. The CDR3 loop spans 17 amino acids. Looked up from germline, CDR1 is LGHNA and CDR2 is YNFKEQ. V was clipped by 0 bases and J by 5 bases; unmatched bases: 8. The DNA for the CDR3 is TGTGCCAGCAGCCAAGATGAGCGGGAGTTGGGAACCGGGGAGCTGTTTTTT. Translated, it gives CASSQDERELGTGELFF.

The V call is TRBV12-5, the J call TRBJ1-1; D possibly corresponds to TRBD1 (5 bases). The germline V and J ends were trimmed by 0 bases and 3 bases, with 14 bases remaining between them. Germline V gene lookup returns CDR1 LGHNT and CDR2 FRNRAP. This CDR3 is 16 amino acids long. CDR3 residues: CASGLVLRVGDTEAFF. The DNA of the CDR3 is TGTGCTAGTGGTTTGGTTCTCAGGGTAGGGGACACTGAAGCTTTCTTT.

V is TRBV5-1 and J is TRBJ2-3, with D perhaps matching TRBD1 (6 bases). Trimming removed 2 bases at V and 1 base at J, with 11 bases between. The V gene's germline CDR1 is SGHRS and CDR2 YFSETQ. This CDR3 is built from 15 residues. The CDR3 region is CASSFGTTRTDTQYF. The DNA for the CDR3 is TGCGCCAGCAGCTTTGGGACAACCCGCACAGATACGCAGTATTTT.

The chain joins TRBV20-1 to TRBJ1-5; D is unclear. CDR3 length: 13 amino acids. Germline lookup yields CDR1 DFQATT and CDR2 SNEGSKA (reference sequence). V gave up 3 bases and J gave up 7 bases, with 13 bases separating them. This CDR3 reads CSASFGVKQPQHF. As DNA, the CDR3 is TGCAGTGCTAGTTTCGGGGTAAAACAGCCCCAGCATTTT.

The V gene is TRBV19, the J gene TRBJ2-7; maybe TRBD1 (6 bases). The CDR3 contains 13 residues. V lost 6 bases to trimming and J lost 4 bases, with 13 bases between them. In germline, CDR1 is LNHDA, CDR2 SQIVND (reference sequence). The CDR3 reads CASSPPGAYEQYF. CDR3 coding DNA: TGTGCCAGTAGCCCCCCAGGGGCTTACGAGCAGTACTTC.

With respect to this clone: Other DNA sequences in this sample translate to the same CDR3. The V and J genes are TRBV19 and TRBJ2-3; perhaps TRBD1 as D (5 bases). Germline V gives CDR1 LNHDA, CDR2 SQIVND (reference sequence). CDR3 size: 15 residues. The V and J ends lost 0 bases and 0 bases respectively, with 7 bases between them. CDR3 nucleotides: TGTGCCAGTAGTATAGACAGGGCGAGCACAGATACGCAGTATTTT. This gives the protein CASSIDRASTDTQYF.

The V gene is TRBV24-1, the J gene TRBJ1-1; perhaps TRBD1 as D (6 bases). The germline V and J ends were trimmed by 4 bases and 2 bases, with 10 bases remaining between them. CDR3 length equals 14 residues. Germline loops: CDR1 KGHDR, CDR2 SFDVKD. The CDR3 is CATSDPGDNTEAFF. CDR3 bases: TGTGCCACCAGTGACCCAGGGGATAACACTGAAGCTTTCTTT.

This chain uses TRBV5-5 with TRBJ2-5, with 9 bases aligning to TRBD1. This CDR3 comprises 15 residues. V was pared by 4 bases and J by 4 bases, with 8 bases of the junction left unmatched. The germline CDR1 and CDR2 sequences are SGHKS and YYEKEE (reference sequence). This chain's CDR3 is CASSARDRVPETQYF. The CDR3, as DNA: TGTGCCAGCAGCGCCCGGGACAGGGTCCCAGAGACCCAGTACTTC.

The chain links TRBV6-5 to TRBJ2-7; TRBD1 agrees at 8 bases. The V and J ends lost 6 bases and 0 bases, in that order; junction bases with no gene match: 4. The CDR3 length is 14 residues. Germline values: CDR1 MNHEY, CDR2 SVGAGI. The CDR3 bases are TGTGCCAGCAGAGGGACAGGCTACTCCTACGAGCAGTACTTC. Protein: CASRGTGYSYEQYF.

The gene calls are TRBV11-3 and TRBJ2-1; TRBD1 matches at 10 bases. This CDR3 is 15 amino acids long. After removal of 5 bases from V and 2 bases from J, the junction contained 3 bases not matched to a gene. CDR1 is SGHNT, CDR2 YENEEA, per germline. For the CDR3, the DNA is TGTGCCAGCAGCCAGGGACAGGGGACCTACAATGAGCAGTTCTTC. Protein product: CASSQGQGTYNEQFF.

The CDR3 region is CASSLGSASYNEQFF. The CDR3 DNA follows: TGCGCCAGCAGCTTGGGTAGCGCCTCCTACAATGAGCAGTTCTTC. The chain carries TRBV5-1 and TRBJ2-1, with D perhaps matching TRBD2 (5 bases). The CDR3 length is 15 residues. Germline loops: CDR1 SGHRS, CDR2 YFSETQ. V lost 0 bases to trimming and J lost 0 bases, with 7 bases between them.

The gene calls are TRBV4-1 and TRBJ2-3; 11 bases agree with TRBD2. With V trimmed by 4 bases and J by 2 bases, 5 bases remained unmatched. The CDR3 extends over 16 amino acids. Germline V gene lookup returns CDR1 MGHRA and CDR2 YSYEKL. The DNA of the CDR3 is TGCGCCAGCAGCCCGACTAGCGGGGCATCCACAGATACGCAGTATTTT. The encoded protein is CASSPTSGASTDTQYF.

The rearrangement joins TRBV7-9 to TRBJ1-3; a weak D match, TRBD1 (6 bases). The V end was cut by 5 bases, the J end by 0 bases, with 17 bases between. The CDR3 length is 17 residues. CDR1 and CDR2 (germline): SEHNR, FQNEAQ (reference sequence). CDR3 nucleotides: TGTGCCAGCAGCGGAAATCGGACAGCGTTCTCTGGAAACACCATATATTTT. As protein: CASSGNRTAFSGNTIYF. Looking up the rest from reference TRBV7-9 and TRBJ1-3 gives the full variable domain: DTGVSQNPRHKITKRGQNVTFRCDPISEHNRLYWYRQTLGQGPEFLTYFQNEAQLEKSRLLSDRFSAERPKGSFSTLEIQRTEQGDSAMYLCASSGNRTAFSGNTIYFGEGSWLTVV.

The rearrangement links TRBV4-3 to TRBJ1-2, with 10 positions matching TRBD1. The trim removed 4 bases at V and 6 bases at J, leaving 2 bases unmatched. This CDR3 contains 13 residues. Germline V gene sequence: CDR1 LGHNA, CDR2 YSLEER. CDR3 region: CASSRGTGDGYTF. In nucleotides, the CDR3 is TGCGCCAGCAGCCGAGGGACAGGGGATGGCTACACCTTC.

This chain links TRBV7-2 with TRBJ2-3, with 7 bases aligning to TRBD1. The CDR3 is made up of 15 amino acids. Germline CDR1 SGHTA, CDR2 FQGNSA. Unmatched junction bases numbered 4, after V lost 1 base and J lost 3 bases. The CDR3 sequence is CASSLDRGKTDTQYF. CDR3 bases: TGTGCCAGCAGCTTAGACAGGGGAAAAACAGATACGCAGTATTTT. The full variable domain, rest sourced from reference TRBV7-2 and TRBJ2-3, is GAGVSQSPSNKVTEKGKDVELRCDPISGHTALYWYRQSLGQGLEFLIYFQGNSAPDKSGLPSDRFSAERTGGSVSTLTIQRTQQEDSAVYLCASSLDRGKTDTQYFGPGTRLTVL.

In this sample, this clone turned up a few times. The CDR3 region is CAWGRGNTEAFF. CDR3 sequence (DNA): TGTGCCTGGGGGCGGGGGAACACTGAAGCTTTCTTT. The rearrangement uses TRBV30 and TRBJ1-1; no definite D call. CDR1 and CDR2 from the germline V gene are GTSNPN and SVGIG (reference sequence). Trimming took off 5 bases at V and 1 base at J, with 8 bases between the two ends. The CDR3 has 12 residues.

The genes are TRBV6-5 and TRBJ2-7; 10 bases fit TRBD1. Germline values: CDR1 MNHEY, CDR2 SVGAGI. This CDR3 comprises 15 residues. Trimming cost V 2 bases and J 6 bases; bases outside gene matches: 7. CDR3 region: CASSYGGTGVSEQYF. The CDR3 nucleotides read TGTGCCAGCAGTTACGGCGGGACAGGGGTAAGCGAGCAGTACTTC.

The genes are TRBV7-9 and TRBJ1-1, with TRBD1 matching over 8 bases. Germline assignment: CDR1 SEHNR and CDR2 FQNEAQ (reference sequence). V shed 3 bases and J 5 bases; nucleotides not matched to a gene: 5. The CDR3 loop spans 14 amino acids. The CDR3 DNA follows: TGTGCCAGCAGCTTTGCGGACAGGGCGACTGAAGCTTTCTTT. Protein product: CASSFADRATEAFF.

The rearrangement joins TRBV7-8 to TRBJ2-7, with D possibly matching TRBD1 (6 bases). Germline V gene lookup returns CDR1 SGHVS and CDR2 FQNEAQ. CDR3 length: 14 residues. With 5 bases removed from V and 0 bases from J, the gap between germline ends came to 11 bases. The CDR3 coding sequence is TGTGCCAGCAGCCGAGACAGGTCCTCCTACGAGCAGTACTTC. It is translated as CASSRDRSSYEQYF.

This clone was detected a few times. This chain uses TRBV29-1 with TRBJ1-1, with D tentatively TRBD1 (6 bases). CDR3 size: 15 residues. CDR1 and CDR2 (germline): SQVTM, ANQGSEA. V gave up 0 bases and J gave up 0 bases, with 11 bases separating them. The CDR3 reads CSVEDSAGVNTEAFF. The CDR3 DNA sequence: TGCAGCGTTGAAGATTCGGCAGGGGTGAACACTGAAGCTTTCTTT.

The gene calls are TRBV7-6 and TRBJ1-1, with D unclear. V shed 5 bases and J shed 8 bases, with 12 bases lying between them. CDR3 length: 12 residues. Germline V gives CDR1 SGHVS, CDR2 FNYEAQ. The CDR3 is CASSLLHSEAFF. CDR3 nucleotide sequence: TGTGCCAGCAGCCTCCTCCACAGCGAAGCTTTCTTT.